Listed below are T cell receptor beta chains from one sample, sequenced in a study of STAT5B mutations in CD4+ large granular lymphocyte leukemia. TCRdb keeps only in-frame clones here, not all; method: immunoSEQ multiplex PCR. This table has some 30,000 clones, 80% to 90% appearing once. Sequenced input: CD4+ T cells from blood buffy coats. The receptors originated from a human donor in good health. The CDR3 runs from the conserved cysteine through the conserved F or W.

V	J	CDR3
TRBV6-1	TRBJ1-2	CASSRTQGRYGYTF
TRBV27	TRBJ2-1	CASRNRVVYNEQFF
TRBV10-3	TRBJ1-1	CAMRTGPHTEAFF
TRBV27	TRBJ2-7	CASSSGQGYEQYF
TRBV6-6	TRBJ1-3	CASSYDSNTIYF
TRBV2	TRBJ2-6	CASTPNSGANVLTF
TRBV5-6	TRBJ2-3	CASSLQTVPGADTQYF
TRBV7-2	TRBJ2-2	CASSPRATGELFF
TRBV11-2	TRBJ2-1	CASSLEPISNEQFF
TRBV7-2	TRBJ2-3	CASSRGSVGDTQYF
TRBV18	TRBJ1-2	CASSPQYSYTF
TRBV6-1	TRBJ2-3	CASSGPGTSGRVGTDTQYF
TRBV4-1	TRBJ2-1	CASSQTEREGGKNEQFF
TRBV2	TRBJ2-7	CASSDFGGTHEQYF
TRBV6-6	TRBJ1-4	CASSYGQGNEKLFF
TRBV11-1	TRBJ2-7	CASSLAGGQNYEQYF
TRBV5-1	TRBJ1-1	CASSLTSGTPEAFF
TRBV6-5	TRBJ2-3	CASSYRGGGSQGSQYF
TRBV7-2	TRBJ1-5	CASSLALGIGQPQHF
TRBV6-5	TRBJ2-3	CASKRSHTDTQYF
TRBV28	TRBJ2-6	CASSPLLGAGANVLTF
TRBV28	TRBJ1-4	CASSPNRGVGEKLFF
TRBV10-3	TRBJ2-7	CARAARRTSGKEGQYF
TRBV4-2	NA	CASSPSPDKPYEQYF
TRBV7-9	TRBJ1-1	CASSLVAGGDTEAFF
TRBV13	TRBJ1-1	CASSSETGYDGNTEAFF
TRBV5-1	TRBJ1-6	CASSLGQGGSPLHF
TRBV7-2	TRBJ2-3	CASRTGHSTDTQYF
TRBV19	TRBJ2-3	CASSIGQSTDTQYF
TRBV6-6	TRBJ1-4	CATRGVGNEKLFF
TRBV27	TRBJ2-7	CASHGAESYEQYF